The present T cell receptor (beta chain) was sequenced within a study of cytomegalovirus exposure and HLA in healthy donors. Study information: Around 76% of 398 genotyped donors fell in the Caucasian-associated ancestry cluster.

Overall study results and limits: The authors considered a cluster of highly shared sequence variants likely to be a sequencing artifact. Association with HLA alleles at 0.05 false discovery rate was found for 17,000 or so TCR beta sequences in a later analysis.

60 Vbeta and 13 Jbeta primers were used in PCR. Using immunoSEQ multiplex PCR, the repertoire was profiled, and TCRdb retains in-frame clones only, with some absent. There are tens of thousands of clones in the sample, with approximately 15% held by the top ten. The V and J ends lost 2 bases and 8 bases, in that order; junction bases with no gene match: 3. Germline CDR1 MNHEY, CDR2 SVGAGI. There are 14 residues in the CDR3. Concerning this clone: Its cognate antigen is unknown.

The sequenced sample was PBMCs. The receptor comes from a man aged 50-59 years in good health and CMV-seropositive. The chain has TRBV6-5 and TRBJ1-4; 9 positions match TRBD1. DNA of the CDR3: TGTGCCAGCAGTTACGGGACAGGGCGAGAAAAACTGTTTTTT. Translated, it gives CASSYGTGREKLFF.